This T cell receptor beta chain originates from a study of blood T cell repertoires in COVID-19. For the study at large: Acute and convalescent COVID-19 specimens originated in the United States, Italy and Spain. The cDNA or gDNA used as material had been derived from T cells, B-cell-depleted T cells, or PBMCs.

The CDR3 consists of 12 residues. Germline values: CDR1 MNHNY, CDR2 SVGAGI (reference sequence). V dropped 6 bases and J dropped 6 bases, with 12 bases sitting between them. In the original analysis: Amplification with reference gene primers provided the estimates of nucleated cell counts. Repertoires were generated with immunoSEQ multiplex PCR, while TCRdb's copy carries only in-frame clones and drops some. For V, J and clone size, that table is used; D and trimming come from the DNA. The top ten hold about 6.3% of the sample, which has under 250,000 clones, approximately 86% seen once. Sequences were obtained from peripheral blood. The chain carries TRBV6-6 and TRBJ2-7, with a tentative D call TRBD1 (5 bases). The clonotype was recovered from a woman aged 60-70 years with active or convalescent COVID-19. The CDR3 region has the DNA TGTGCCAGCAGGCACCAGGGAACCGAGCAGTACGTC. It yields the protein CASRHQGTEQYV.